These T cell receptor beta chains were read from a single sample in a study of blood T cell repertoires in COVID-19. TCRdb's table, derived via immunoSEQ multiplex PCR, lists solely in-frame clones and lacks some. This sample yields about 150,000 clones, of which around 87% are seen a single time; around 40% belongs to the top ten. The specimen was peripheral blood. Receptor source: a man over 45 who had recovered from COVID-19. CDR3s include the opening cysteine and the closing phenylalanine or tryptophan. A D gene is named only where the DNA matches it firmly. For some rows the clone size is stated as once, few or many, or as a class when expanded; others skip it.

clone_size | j_call | d_call | v_call | cdr3_nt | cdr3_aa
NA | TRBJ1-1 | TRBD1 | TRBV29-1 | TGCAGCGTTGGGACCGGGACAGGGGCCACTGAAGCTTTCTTT | CSVGTGTGATEAFF
NA | TRBJ2-4 | NA | TRBV19 | TGTGCCAGTAGTGTGACAGGAGCCAAAAACATTCAGTACTTC | CASSVTGAKNIQYF
NA | TRBJ1-4 | TRBD1 | TRBV4-3 | TGCGCCAGCAGCCAAGAACCAGGGGGAAATGAAAAACTGTTTTTT | CASSQEPGGNEKLFF
NA | TRBJ2-1 | TRBD2 | TRBV6-5 | TGTGCCAGCAGTTACTCGGGTAGCGGGGGATACAATGAGCAGTTCTTC | CASSYSGSGGYNEQFF
NA | TRBJ1-6 | NA | TRBV7-9 | TGTGCCAGCAGCTCTCGAGGGGACATCACTCGGTCCCTCCACTTT | CASSSRGDITRSLHF
NA | TRBJ1-2 | TRBD1 | TRBV6-5 | TGTGCCAGCAACCCTATGGGACAGGGTGGCTACACCTTC | CASNPMGQGGYTF
NA | TRBJ2-7 | NA | TRBV6-1 | TGTGCCAGCAGTGAGAATTTGATCAGCTCCTACGAGCAGTACTTC | CASSENLISSYEQYF
once | TRBJ1-1 | TRBD1 | TRBV2 | TGTGCCAGCAGTGAGGCGGACAGGGCATTCACTGAAGCTTTCTTT | CASSEADRAFTEAFF
NA | TRBJ1-2 | NA | TRBV7-9 | TGTGCCAGCAGCTTAGAGGGGGGCTACACCTTC | CASSLEGGYTF
NA | TRBJ2-7 | NA | TRBV19 | TGTGCCAGTAGTATAAGTGGGGGCGCGTCTCTTGAGCAGTACTTC | CASSISGGASLEQYF
few | TRBJ2-1 | NA | TRBV19 | TGTGCCAGTAGTATACGTGGGGCGAATGAGCAGTTCTTC | CASSIRGANEQFF
NA | TRBJ2-1 | TRBD1 | TRBV19 | TGTGCCAGTAGTCCGTCGGGACAGGGAATCTACAATGAGCAGTTCTTC | CASSPSGQGIYNEQFF
NA | TRBJ1-2 | NA | TRBV6-6 | TGTGCCAGCAGTTACTCCGGGGGGGCTCGTGGCTACACCTTC | CASSYSGGARGYTF
NA | TRBJ1-1 | TRBD1 | TRBV14 | TGTGCCAGCAGCCTGCGGACAGGGCTGATGAACACTGAAGCTTTCTTT | CASSLRTGLMNTEAFF
NA | TRBJ2-5 | NA | TRBV5-1 | TGCGCCAGCAGCTTGGGAGGGTTTCAAGAGACCCAGTACTTC | CASSLGGFQETQYF
NA | TRBJ2-2 | TRBD2 | TRBV10-3 | TGTGCCATCGGGACTAGCGGGGGACCCGCGAACACCGGGGAGCTGTTTTTT | CAIGTSGGPANTGELFF
NA | TRBJ1-6 | NA | TRBV7-8 | TGTGCCAGCAGCCCACGTCTCTCCGGGTATAATTCACCCCTCCACTTT | CASSPRLSGYNSPLHF
NA | TRBJ1-1 | TRBD1 | TRBV10-3 | TGTGCCATCAGTGCGACTGACAGGGAAAACACTGAAGCTTTCTTT | CAISATDRENTEAFF
NA | TRBJ1-1 | NA | TRBV9 | TGTGCCAGCAGCGTAGCTTTGGCAGGGGTGCCCACTGAAGCTTTCTTT | CASSVALAGVPTEAFF
NA | TRBJ2-5 | NA | TRBV4-3 | TGCGCCAGCAGTGATACTCCGGGGGAGACCCAGTACTTC | CASSDTPGETQYF
NA | TRBJ1-3 | TRBD1 | TRBV19 | TGTGCCAGTAGTTCGCGGACAGGGGGTGGAAACACCATATATTTT | CASSSRTGGGNTIYF
NA | TRBJ1-2 | TRBD1 | TRBV9 | TGTGCCAGCAGCCCAAGGACAGGGGGCGTAGGTGGCTACACCTTC | CASSPRTGGVGGYTF
NA | TRBJ2-7 | TRBD2 | TRBV6-2/TRBV6-3 | TGTGCCAGCAGTCCGAGCGGGGCCACTCTCTACGAGCAGTACTTC | CASSPSGATLYEQYF
NA | TRBJ1-1 | NA | TRBV10-3 | TGTGCCATCAGTGAGACAGGGTTGACTGAAGCTTTCTTT | CAISETGLTEAFF
NA | TRBJ2-1 | TRBD2 | TRBV5-4 | TGTGCCAGCAATGCGGGGGGGGGACTCTACAATGAGCAGTTCTTC | CASNAGGGLYNEQFF
NA | TRBJ2-6 | TRBD1 | TRBV6-2/TRBV6-3 | TGTGCCAGCAGCCCTACCCGACAGGGTGGGGCCAACGTCCTGACTTTC | CASSPTRQGGANVLTF
NA | TRBJ1-6 | TRBD1 | TRBV7-9 | TGTGCCAGCAGCTCACGACTTGGACAGGGCTATAATTCACCCCTCCACTTT | CASSSRLGQGYNSPLHF
NA | TRBJ2-2 | NA | TRBV7-9 | TGTGCCAGCAGCTTAGCCGGCAGGGTTGTCCCCGGGGAGCTGTTTTTT | CASSLAGRVVPGELFF
NA | TRBJ2-7 | NA | TRBV29-1 | TGCAGCGTTGATGCCGGGGGTAGGGGCGACGAGCAGTACTTC | CSVDAGGRGDEQYF
NA | TRBJ2-5 | TRBD1 | TRBV5-6 | TGTGCCAGCAGCCCGGGACAGGGAGAGACCCAGTACTTC | CASSPGQGETQYF
NA | TRBJ1-2 | TRBD1 | TRBV19 | TGTGCCAGTAGGGACCGGGACAGGGGACCGGCTAACTATGGCTACACCTTC | CASRDRDRGPANYGYTF
NA | TRBJ2-3 | TRBD1 | TRBV29-1 | TGCAGCGCCGGGACAGGGACTACCATCACAGATACGCAGTATTTT | CSAGTGTTITDTQYF
NA | TRBJ2-1 | TRBD1 | TRBV29-1 | TGCAGCGTTGTGGTAATGACAGGGAGTAATGAGCAGTTCTTC | CSVVVMTGSNEQFF
NA | TRBJ1-1 | NA | TRBV27 | TGTGCCAGCAGTTTCAGGCGGAACACTGAAGCTTTCTTT | CASSFRRNTEAFF
NA | TRBJ1-5 | NA | TRBV2 | TGTGCCAGCAGTAGAGATCAGCCCCAGCATTTT | CASSRDQPQHF
once | TRBJ2-1 | TRBD1 | TRBV18 | TGTGCCAGCTCACCCCGACAGGGGGCAAGTGAGCAGTTCTTC | CASSPRQGASEQFF
NA | TRBJ1-4 | TRBD1 | TRBV5-1 | TGCGCCAGCAGCCCTCGACAGGGCGGGGAAAAACTGTTTTTT | CASSPRQGGEKLFF
NA | TRBJ2-3 | TRBD2 | TRBV5-5 | TGTGCCAGCAGCGCTCTAGCGGGGAGCGGAGATACGCAGTATTTT | CASSALAGSGDTQYF
once | TRBJ2-3 | TRBD2 | TRBV10-3 | TGTGCCATCAGTGAGTCGACTAGCGGGGCTAGCACAGATACGCAGTATTTT | CAISESTSGASTDTQYF
NA | TRBJ1-1 | NA | TRBV18 | TGTGCCAGCTCACCTTGGAGTAACACTGAAGCTTTCTTT | CASSPWSNTEAFF
NA | TRBJ2-2 | TRBD1 | TRBV6-5 | TGTGCCAGCAGTCCGGACAGGGTAGCCGGGGAGCTGTTTTTT | CASSPDRVAGELFF
NA | TRBJ1-2 | NA | TRBV5-4 | TGTGCCAGCAGCTTGGCCAGTGACGGGGACTATGGCTACACCTTC | CASSLASDGDYGYTF
NA | TRBJ2-2 | TRBD1 | TRBV5-1 | TGCGCCAGCAGCTTGGCGAACAGGGGGCCCACCGGGGAGCTGTTTTTT | CASSLANRGPTGELFF
few | TRBJ1-2 | NA | TRBV28 | TGTGCCAGCAGGTCGCCGGCCGGGACTATTAATGGCTACACCTTC | CASRSPAGTINGYTF
NA | TRBJ1-1 | TRBD1 | TRBV4-3 | TGCGCCAGCAGCCCGGACAGGGCCGGGGGCACTGAAGCTTTCTTT | CASSPDRAGGTEAFF